The 3 T cell receptor beta chains reported below all come from one sample, sequenced in a study of blood T cells in healthy people across ages. Combining a sample-barcoded 5' primer with a J-beta primer mix, a second PCR ran for about 6 to 12 cycles. TCRdb re-called the 5' RACE reads with MiXCR, one entry per CDR3 protein. The sample lists 850,000 to 1,100,000 distinct CDR3 sequences, more than 30% occurring once. The sequencing input was blood. The receptor set was obtained from a man aged 18-30 years in good health.

The table lists this clonotype with a few counts. The V gene is TRBV6-5, the J gene TRBJ2-3; D is unresolved. The germline V gene has CDR1 MNHEY and CDR2 SVGAGI. Between the trimmed V and J ends, which lost 7 bases and 1 base, there was a span of 6 bases. This CDR3 is built from 12 residues. Here the CDR3 reads CASMQGTDTQYF. CDR3 nucleotide sequence: TGTGCCAGCATGCAGGGCACAGATACGCAGTATTTT.

For this clonotype: A much bigger clone sits one base away, suggesting this may be a read error. V and J are TRBV6-5 and TRBJ2-7; 8 positions agree with TRBD1. The CDR3 covers 13 residues. The germline CDR1 and CDR2 sequences are MNHEY and SVGAGI. The CDR3 nucleotides are TGTGCCAGCAGTGACTCAGGGGGCGATGAGCAGTACTTC. Translating it yields CASSDSGGDEQYF.

The sample holds a few counts of this clonotype. The chain is built from TRBV7-2 and TRBJ1-5; TRBD1 is a possible D gene (5 bases). V shed 1 base and J shed 5 bases, with 9 bases lying between them. Germline CDR1 is SGHTA and CDR2 is FQGNSA. The CDR3 has 14 residues. CDR3 bases: TGTGCCAGCAGCTTAGAGGGGAACCATCAGCCCCAGCATTTT. Translated, it gives CASSLEGNHQPQHF.